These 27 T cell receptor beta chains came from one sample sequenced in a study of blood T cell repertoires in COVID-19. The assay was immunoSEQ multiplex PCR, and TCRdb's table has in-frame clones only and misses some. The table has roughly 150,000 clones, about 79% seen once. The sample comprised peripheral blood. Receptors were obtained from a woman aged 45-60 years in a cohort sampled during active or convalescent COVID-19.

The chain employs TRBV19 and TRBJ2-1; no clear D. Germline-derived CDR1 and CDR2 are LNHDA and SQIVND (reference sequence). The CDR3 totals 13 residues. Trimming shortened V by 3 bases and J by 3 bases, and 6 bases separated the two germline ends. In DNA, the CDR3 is TGTGCCAGTAGTATGGGCAGCTACAATGAGCAGTTCTTC. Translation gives CASSMGSYNEQFF.

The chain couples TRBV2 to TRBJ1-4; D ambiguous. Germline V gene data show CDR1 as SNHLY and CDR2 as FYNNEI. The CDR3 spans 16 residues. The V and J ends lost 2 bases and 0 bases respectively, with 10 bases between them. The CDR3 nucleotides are TGTGCCAGCAGTGAACCCCTAAATGCAACTAATGAAAAACTGTTTTTT. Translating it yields CASSEPLNATNEKLFF.

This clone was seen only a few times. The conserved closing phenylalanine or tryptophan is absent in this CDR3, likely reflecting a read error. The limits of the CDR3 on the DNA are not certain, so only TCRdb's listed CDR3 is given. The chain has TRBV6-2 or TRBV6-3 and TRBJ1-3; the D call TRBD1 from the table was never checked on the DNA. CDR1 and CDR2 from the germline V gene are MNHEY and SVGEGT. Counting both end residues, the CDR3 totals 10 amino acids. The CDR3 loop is CASSTPGQQY.

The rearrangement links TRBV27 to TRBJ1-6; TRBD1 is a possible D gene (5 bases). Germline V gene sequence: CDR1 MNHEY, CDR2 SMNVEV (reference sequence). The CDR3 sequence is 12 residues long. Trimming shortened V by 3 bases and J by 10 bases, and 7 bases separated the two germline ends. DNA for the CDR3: TGTGCCAGCAGTTTTGGGGGGTCACCCCTCCACTTT. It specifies CASSFGGSPLHF.

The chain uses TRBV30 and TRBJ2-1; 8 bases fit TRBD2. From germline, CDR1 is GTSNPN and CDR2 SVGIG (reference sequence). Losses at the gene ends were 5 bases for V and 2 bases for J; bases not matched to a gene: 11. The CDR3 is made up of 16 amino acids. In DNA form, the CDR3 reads TGTGCCTGGGGAAGACGGGGGGGCCGCCCCTACAATGAGCAGTTCTTC. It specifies CAWGRRGGRPYNEQFF.

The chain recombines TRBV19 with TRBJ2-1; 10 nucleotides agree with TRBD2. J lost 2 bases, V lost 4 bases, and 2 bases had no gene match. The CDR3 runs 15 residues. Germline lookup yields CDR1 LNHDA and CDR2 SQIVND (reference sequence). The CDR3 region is CASSTSGGAYNEQFF. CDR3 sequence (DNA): TGTGCCAGTAGTACCAGCGGGGGGGCCTACAATGAGCAGTTCTTC.

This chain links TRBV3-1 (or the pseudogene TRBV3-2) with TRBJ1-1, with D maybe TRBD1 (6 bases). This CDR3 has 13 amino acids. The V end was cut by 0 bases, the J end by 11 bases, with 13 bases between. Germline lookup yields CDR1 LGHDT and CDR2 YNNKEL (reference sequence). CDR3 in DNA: TGTGCCAGCAGCCAAGATCAGGCCAGGGGCGCTTTCTTT. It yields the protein CASSQDQARGAFF.

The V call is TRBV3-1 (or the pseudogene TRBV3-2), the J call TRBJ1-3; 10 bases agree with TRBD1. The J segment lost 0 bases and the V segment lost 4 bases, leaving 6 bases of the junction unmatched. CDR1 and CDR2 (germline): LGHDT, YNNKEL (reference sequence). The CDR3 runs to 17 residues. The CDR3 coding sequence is TGTGCCAGCAGCCCCAGGGACAGGGGAGCCTCTGGAAACACCATATATTTT. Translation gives CASSPRDRGASGNTIYF.

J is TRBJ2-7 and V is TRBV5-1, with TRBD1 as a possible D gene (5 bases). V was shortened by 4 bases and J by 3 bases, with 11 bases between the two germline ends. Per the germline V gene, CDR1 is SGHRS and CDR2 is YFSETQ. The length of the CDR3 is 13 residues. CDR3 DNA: TGCGCCAGCAGCCCTCAGGGCAACTACGAGCAGTACTTC. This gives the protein CASSPQGNYEQYF.

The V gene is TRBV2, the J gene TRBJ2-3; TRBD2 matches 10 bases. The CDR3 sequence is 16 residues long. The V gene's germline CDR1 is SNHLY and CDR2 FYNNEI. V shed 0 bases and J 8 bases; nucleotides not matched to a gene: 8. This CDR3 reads CASSEALLASGGTQYF. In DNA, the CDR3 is TGTGCCAGCAGTGAAGCGCTTCTGGCTAGCGGGGGTACGCAGTATTTT.

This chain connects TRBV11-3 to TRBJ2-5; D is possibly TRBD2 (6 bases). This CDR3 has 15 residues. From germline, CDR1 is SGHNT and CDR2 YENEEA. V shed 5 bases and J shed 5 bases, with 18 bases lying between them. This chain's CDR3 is CASSAGTGVGETQYF. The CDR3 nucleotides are TGTGCCAGCAGCGCCGGGACTGGTGTGGGGGAGACCCAGTACTTC. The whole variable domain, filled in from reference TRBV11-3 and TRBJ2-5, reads EAGVVQSPRYKIIEKKQPVAFWCNPISGHNTLYWYLQNLGQGPELLIRYENEEAVDDSQLPKDRFSAERLKGVDSTLKIQPAELGDSAVYLCASSAGTGVGETQYFGPGTRLLVL.

CDR3 amino acids: CASSIWTGNNEKLFF. The DNA of the CDR3 is TGCGCCAGCAGCATATGGACAGGCAATAATGAAAAACTGTTTTTT. The chain recombines TRBV4-1 with TRBJ1-4; 7 nucleotides match TRBD1. Germline-derived CDR1 and CDR2 are MGHRA and YSYEKL. The CDR3 sequence is 15 residues long. J lost 4 bases, V lost 5 bases, and 7 bases had no gene match.

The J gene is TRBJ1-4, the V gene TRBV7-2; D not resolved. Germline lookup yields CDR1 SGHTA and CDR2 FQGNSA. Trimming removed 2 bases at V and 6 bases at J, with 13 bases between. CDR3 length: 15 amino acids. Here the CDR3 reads CASSLNAGGDEKLFF. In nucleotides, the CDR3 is TGTGCCAGCAGCTTAAATGCAGGAGGAGATGAAAAACTGTTTTTT.

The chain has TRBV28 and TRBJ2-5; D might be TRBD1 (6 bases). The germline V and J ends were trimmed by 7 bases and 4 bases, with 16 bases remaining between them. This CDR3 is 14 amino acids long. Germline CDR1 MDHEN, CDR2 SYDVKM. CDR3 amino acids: CASTPRLGAETQYF. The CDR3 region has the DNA TGTGCCAGCACCCCTCGGCTGGGGGCAGAGACCCAGTACTTC.

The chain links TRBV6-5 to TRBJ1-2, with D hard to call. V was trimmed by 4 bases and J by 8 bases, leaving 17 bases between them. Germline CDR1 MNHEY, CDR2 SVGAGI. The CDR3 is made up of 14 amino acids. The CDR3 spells CASSSTGTRGGYTF. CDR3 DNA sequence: TGTGCCAGCAGTTCCACCGGCACCCGGGGAGGCTACACCTTC.

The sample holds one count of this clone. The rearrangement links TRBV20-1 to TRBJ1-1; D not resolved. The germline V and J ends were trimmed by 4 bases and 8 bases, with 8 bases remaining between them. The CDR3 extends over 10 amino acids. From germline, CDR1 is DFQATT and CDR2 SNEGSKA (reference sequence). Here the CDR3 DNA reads TGCAGTGCTATCTTCCGGGAAGCTTTCTTT. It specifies CSAIFREAFF.

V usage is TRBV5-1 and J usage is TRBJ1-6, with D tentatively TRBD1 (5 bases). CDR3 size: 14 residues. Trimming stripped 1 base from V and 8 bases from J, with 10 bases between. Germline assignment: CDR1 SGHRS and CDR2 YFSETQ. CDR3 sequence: CASSLMGRDSPLHF. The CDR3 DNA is TGCGCCAGCAGCTTGATGGGGCGCGATTCACCCCTCCACTTT. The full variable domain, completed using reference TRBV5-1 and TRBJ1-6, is KAGVTQTPRYLIKTRGQQVTLSCSPISGHRSVSWYQQTPGQGLQFLFEYFSETQRNKGNFPGRFSGRQFSNSRSEMNVSTLELGDSALYLCASSLMGRDSPLHFGNGTRLTVT.

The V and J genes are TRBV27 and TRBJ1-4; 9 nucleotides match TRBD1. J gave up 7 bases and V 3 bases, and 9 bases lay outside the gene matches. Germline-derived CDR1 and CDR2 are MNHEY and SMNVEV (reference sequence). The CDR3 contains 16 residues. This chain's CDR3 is CASSFGTGGIGEKLFF. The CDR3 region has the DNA TGTGCCAGCAGTTTTGGTACAGGGGGCATAGGTGAAAAACTGTTTTTT.

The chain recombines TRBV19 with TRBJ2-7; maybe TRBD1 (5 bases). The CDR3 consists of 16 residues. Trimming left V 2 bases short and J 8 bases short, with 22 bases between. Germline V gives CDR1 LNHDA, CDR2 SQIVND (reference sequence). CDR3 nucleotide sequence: TGTGCCAGTAGTATAATGCAGGGTAACGCTCCTGGGAAGCAGTACTTC. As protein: CASSIMQGNAPGKQYF.

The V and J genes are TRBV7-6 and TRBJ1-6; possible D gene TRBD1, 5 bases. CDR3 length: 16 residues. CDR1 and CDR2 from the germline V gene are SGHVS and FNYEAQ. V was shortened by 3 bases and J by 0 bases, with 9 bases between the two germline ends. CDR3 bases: TGTGCCAGCAGCTTGGACATGAGCTCCTATAATTCACCCCTCCACTTT. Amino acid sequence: CASSLDMSSYNSPLHF.

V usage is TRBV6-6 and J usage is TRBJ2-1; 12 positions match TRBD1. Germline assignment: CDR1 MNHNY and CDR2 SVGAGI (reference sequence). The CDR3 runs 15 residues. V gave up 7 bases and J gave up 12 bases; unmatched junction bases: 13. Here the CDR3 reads CASTDGGQGAQGQFF. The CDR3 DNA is TGTGCCAGCACCGACGGGGGACAGGGGGCGCAGGGGCAGTTCTTC.

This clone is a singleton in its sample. This CDR3 reads CASSGPSGDKYNEQFF. CDR3 sequence (DNA): TGTGCCAGCAGTGGGCCTAGCGGGGATAAATACAATGAGCAGTTCTTC. The V call is TRBV2, the J call TRBJ2-1; 9 bases align to TRBD2. V shed 4 bases, J shed 4 bases, and the junction held 8 bases outside the gene matches. Germline V lookup: CDR1 SNHLY, CDR2 FYNNEI. The CDR3 runs to 16 residues.

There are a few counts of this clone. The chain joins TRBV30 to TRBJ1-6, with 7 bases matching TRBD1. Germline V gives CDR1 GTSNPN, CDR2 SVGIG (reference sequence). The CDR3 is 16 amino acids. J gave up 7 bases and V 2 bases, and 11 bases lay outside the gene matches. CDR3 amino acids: CAWSTHRGTANSPLHF. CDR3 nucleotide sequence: TGTGCCTGGAGTACCCACCGAGGGACAGCCAATTCACCCCTCCACTTT.

The CDR3 DNA follows: TGTGCCACCACGGTGGAGGGGCCGAACACTGAAGCTTTCTTT. Translated, it gives CATTVEGPNTEAFF. The chain links TRBV10-3 to TRBJ1-1, with D possibly TRBD1 on 5 matching bases. CDR3 length: 14 amino acids. CDR1 and CDR2 from the germline V gene are ENHRY and SYGVKD. Trimming removed 10 bases at V and 1 base at J, with 16 bases between.

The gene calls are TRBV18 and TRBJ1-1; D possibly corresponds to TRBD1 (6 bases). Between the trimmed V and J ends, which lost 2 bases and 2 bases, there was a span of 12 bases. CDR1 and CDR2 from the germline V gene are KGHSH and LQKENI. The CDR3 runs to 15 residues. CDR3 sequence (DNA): TGTGCCAGCTCACCAGTGGGGGCGCGAAACACTGAAGCTTTCTTT. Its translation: CASSPVGARNTEAFF.

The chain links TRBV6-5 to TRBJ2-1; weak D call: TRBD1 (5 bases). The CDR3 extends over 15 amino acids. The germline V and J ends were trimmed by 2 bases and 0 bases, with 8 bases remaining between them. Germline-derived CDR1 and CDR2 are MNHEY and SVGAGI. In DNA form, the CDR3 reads TGTGCCAGCAGTTACGGACAAAGCTCCTACAATGAGCAGTTCTTC. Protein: CASSYGQSSYNEQFF.

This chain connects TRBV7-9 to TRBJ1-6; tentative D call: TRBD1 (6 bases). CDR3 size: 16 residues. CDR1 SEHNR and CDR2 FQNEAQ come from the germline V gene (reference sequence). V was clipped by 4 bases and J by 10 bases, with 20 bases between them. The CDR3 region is CASSSRTGQPNSPLHF. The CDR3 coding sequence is TGTGCCAGCAGCTCTCGAACAGGACAGCCCAACTCACCCCTCCACTTT.